Listed below are T cell receptor beta chains from one sample, sequenced in a study of T cell repertoires in cytomegalovirus infection. TCRdb redid the calling of the reads with MiXCR, one entry per CDR3 protein. Of some 440,000 distinct CDR3 sequences in the sample, roughly 30% were seen once. The sequencing input was PBMCs. These receptors all come from a human donor in good health (CMV status not recorded). Some clones in this sample may be carry-over from other donors' samples. Each CDR3 is given with its conserved first and last residue. The D gene is left open where the match is weak. Part of the rows lack a size; the others show once, few, many or a class for expanded clones.

J | size | D | V | DNA | CDR3
TRBJ1-4 | . | . | TRBV20-1 | TGCAGTGCAATCCAGGGGTTAGGCGATGAAAAACTGTTTTTT | CSAIQGLGDEKLFF
TRBJ2-5 | . | TRBD2 | TRBV4-1 | TGCGCCAGCAGCGAAGCGAATAGCGGGGGGGTAGGAGAGACCCAGTACTTC | CASSEANSGGVGETQYF
TRBJ2-7 | many | . | TRBV7-8 | TGTGCCAGCAGCCTCAGACAAAGCTACGAGCAGTACTTC | CASSLRQSYEQYF
TRBJ2-2 | . | TRBD1 | TRBV2 | TGTGCCAGCAGAGCTGGGACAGCGGACACCGGGGAGCTGTTTTTT | CASRAGTADTGELFF
TRBJ2-5 | few | . | TRBV6-8 | TGTGCCAGCCATTCGCCGGGGGCAAAGACCCAGTACTTC | CASHSPGAKTQYF
TRBJ2-1 | . | TRBD1 | TRBV11-3 | TGTGCCAGCAGCTCAGGGGGCGCAGGATACTTAAACAATGTGCAGTCCTTC | CASSSGGAGYLNNVQSF
TRBJ2-5 | many | TRBD2 | TRBV7-2 | TGTGCCAGCAGCTTAGTTCCGGGACTAGCGGGACAACAAGAGACCCAGTACTTC | CASSLVPGLAGQQETQYF
TRBJ1-4 | once | . | TRBV5-1 | TGCGCCAGCAGCTTGCAAGGTCGACTTAATGAAAAACTGTTTTTT | CASSLQGRLNEKLFF
TRBJ1-4 | . | . | TRBV24-1 | TGTGCCACCAGGAGTGGGTACACGGCAACTAATGAAAAACTGTTTTTT | CATRSGYTATNEKLFF
TRBJ2-7 | . | TRBD1 | TRBV10-3 | TGTGCCATCACGGACAGGGGTTCCTACGAGCAGTACTTC | CAITDRGSYEQYF
TRBJ1-2 | few | . | TRBV5-5 | TGTGCCAGCAGCTTGGCCATTTCGGGTATAAGTTCGGGCTACACCTTC | CASSLAISGISSGYTF
TRBJ2-7 | . | TRBD1 | TRBV20-1 | TGCAGTGCTAACACAGGGGGCTACGAGCAGTACTTC | CSANTGGYEQYF
TRBJ2-2 | . | . | TRBV7-3 | TGTGCCAGCAGCTTACAGGGGGGGAACACCGGGGAGCTGTTTTTT | CASSLQGGNTGELFF
TRBJ1-2 | few | . | TRBV28 | TGTGCCAGCAGTTGGCCGGCAGGGAATGGCTACACCTTC | CASSWPAGNGYTF
TRBJ2-4 | few | . | TRBV27 | TGTGCCAGCAGTTTTAGCAACATTCAGTACTTC | CASSFSNIQYF
TRBJ2-1 | . | TRBD2 | TRBV6-4 | TGTGCCAGCAGCCCCGGTGGGGCTAGCGGGGGAATTTTAGATGAGCAGTTCTTC | CASSPGGASGGILDEQFF
TRBJ1-2 | few | TRBD1 | TRBV12-3/TRBV12-4 | TGTGCCAGCAGCATACAGGGGAGACTGAATGGCTACACCTTC | CASSIQGRLNGYTF
TRBJ1-5 | few | . | TRBV6-2/TRBV6-3 | TGTGCCAGCAGTTCACCCCCTTTTAAGAGTAGCAATCAGCCCCAGCATTTT | CASSSPPFKSSNQPQHF
TRBJ2-7 | few | . | TRBV6-6 | TGTGCCAGCAGTTACTCGGGGGCGAGTTCACACGAGCAGTACTTC | CASSYSGASSHEQYF
TRBJ2-2 | many | . | TRBV7-2 | TGTGCCAGCAGCTCTTGGGTCTTCACCGGGGAGCTGTTTTTT | CASSSWVFTGELFF
TRBJ2-1 | many | . | TRBV19 | TGTGCCAGTAGTATAGAGGGTATTGGCAATGAGCAGTTCTTC | CASSIEGIGNEQFF
TRBJ2-1 | . | . | TRBV6-2/TRBV6-3 | TGTGCCAGCAGTTACTCGAGGATTAGTCAGGGTTACAATGAGCAGTTCTTC | CASSYSRISQGYNEQFF
TRBJ2-2 | . | TRBD2 | TRBV7-8 | TGTGCCAGCAGCCGGGGGGTCGGGCCCGGGGAGCTGTTTTTT | CASSRGVGPGELFF
TRBJ2-1 | few | . | TRBV5-4 | TGTGCCAGCAGCTGGGGACCAAATGAGCAGTTCTTC | CASSWGPNEQFF
TRBJ2-7 | . | . | TRBV6-1 | TGTGCCAGCAGTGAAGTTGACGAACCCTACGAGCAGTACTTC | CASSEVDEPYEQYF
TRBJ2-3 | many | TRBD2 | TRBV7-2 | TGTGCCAGCAGCTCGAAGACTAGCGGGGGTATTACAGATACGCAGTATTTT | CASSSKTSGGITDTQYF
TRBJ2-5 | many | TRBD2 | TRBV6-1 | TGTGCCAGCAGACTAGCGGGGGGCTCCCAAGAGACCCAGTACTTC | CASRLAGGSQETQYF
TRBJ1-2 | . | TRBD1 | TRBV28 | TGTGCCAGCACCCAGACAGGGGGAGGGGTCTATGGCTACACCTTC | CASTQTGGGVYGYTF
TRBJ2-1 | . | . | TRBV20-1 | TGCAGTGCTAGACCGACTACCTGGGGTTACAATGAGCAGTTCTTC | CSARPTTWGYNEQFF
TRBJ1-6 | . | . | TRBV28 | TGTGCCAGCAGTCTCCAGACAGGTAGCTCACCCCTCCACTTT | CASSLQTGSSPLHF
TRBJ2-7 | . | . | TRBV23-1 | TGCGCCAGCAGTCACCGCGACAGACCCTACGAGCAGTACTTC | CASSHRDRPYEQYF
TRBJ1-6 | few | . | TRBV7-9 | TGTGCCAGCAGCCTAGGAGATGGTAATTCACCCCTCCACTTT | CASSLGDGNSPLHF
TRBJ2-7 | many | . | TRBV7-6 | TGTGCCAGCAGCTTAGGTAGAGGGGGCTACGAGCAGTACTTC | CASSLGRGGYEQYF
TRBJ2-7 | . | . | TRBV20-1 | TGCAGTGCTAGAGATCGGAGGGAGTGGTCCTACGAGCAGTACTTC | CSARDRREWSYEQYF
TRBJ2-7 | few | . | TRBV19 | TGTGCCAGTAGTACGGACTGGCACTCCTACGAGCAGTACTTC | CASSTDWHSYEQYF
TRBJ1-1 | . | . | TRBV25-1 | TGTGCCAGCCAGGGGTACATGAACACTGAAGCTTTCTTT | CASQGYMNTEAFF
TRBJ2-3 | many | TRBD2 | TRBV7-6 | TGTGCCAGCAGCTCGGGACTAGCGGGGGGGCTCACAGATACGCAGTATTTT | CASSSGLAGGLTDTQYF
TRBJ1-3 | few | TRBD1 | TRBV7-9 | TGTGCCAGCAGCAACACGGGGACAGACTCTGGAAACACCATATATTTT | CASSNTGTDSGNTIYF
TRBJ1-4 | many | . | TRBV7-2 | TGTGCCAGCAGCTTTGGACGGGAGGAAAAACTGTTTTTT | CASSFGREEKLFF
TRBJ1-2 | . | . | TRBV7-9 | TGTGCCAGCAGCTTGAATTTGGCCCAACCTTATGGCTACACCTTC | CASSLNLAQPYGYTF
TRBJ1-1 | many | . | TRBV6-1 | TGTGCCAGCAGTTCCTATAAGATGAACACTGAAGCTTTCTTT | CASSSYKMNTEAFF